The 12 T cell receptor beta chains reported below all come from one sample, sequenced in a study of T cells in Graves' hyperthyroidism and ophthalmopathy. RNA transcripts provided the source from which TCR beta CDR3 regions were amplified. HTBI primers were the set used in a first-round RT-PCR of the TCR CDR3. TCRdb re-analysed the multiplex PCR reads in MiXCR, keeping a single row per CDR3 protein. The sample consists of 300,000 to 450,000 distinct CDR3 sequences, 13% of them appearing once. Source material: blood. Receptors originate from a man aged 25-45 years with Graves' hyperthyroidism that later progressed to Graves' ophthalmopathy.

About this clonotype itself: Without the conserved terminal phenylalanine or tryptophan, this CDR3 likely stems from a read error. V and J are TRBV19 and TRBJ2-7, with 7 bases matching TRBD1. CDR1 is LNHDA, CDR2 SQIVND, per germline (reference sequence). CDR3 size: 16 residues. V was clipped by 0 bases and J by 0 bases; unmatched bases: 5. This CDR3 is CASSIDRGQYSYEQYL. The CDR3 DNA reads TGTGCCAGTAGTATAGATCGGGGACAGTACTCCTACGAGCAGTACCTC.

The chain has TRBV29-1 and TRBJ2-1; D may be TRBD2 (5 bases). V lost 6 bases and J 5 bases, leaving 14 bases between the germline ends. The CDR3 has 13 residues. CDR1 is SQVTM and CDR2 is ANQGSEA in the germline V gene. The CDR3 loop reads CSVTRRLDNEQFF. The CDR3 DNA sequence: TGCAGCGTCACTAGGAGACTCGACAATGAGCAGTTCTTC.

This chain connects TRBV12-3 or TRBV12-4 to TRBJ2-7; D remains unclear. The germline V and J ends were trimmed by 6 bases and 6 bases, with 12 bases remaining between them. The CDR3 consists of 12 residues. CDR3 bases: TGTGCCAGCAGCTTCAGTTTCGGCGAGCAGTACTTC. Encoded protein: CASSFSFGEQYF.

The chain links TRBV7-9 to TRBJ1-1; D gene ambiguous. V was trimmed by 0 bases and J by 7 bases, leaving 3 bases between them. Germline CDR1 SEHNR, CDR2 FQNEAQ (reference sequence). The CDR3 extends over 11 amino acids. Here the CDR3 reads CASSLAFEAFF. CDR3 sequence (DNA): TGTGCCAGCAGCTTAGCCTTTGAAGCTTTCTTT.

J is TRBJ2-2 and V is TRBV29-1, with 15 bases fitting TRBD2. The trim removed 7 bases at V and 5 bases at J, leaving 5 bases unmatched. Germline loops: CDR1 SQVTM, CDR2 ANQGSEA. The CDR3 has 15 amino acids. This chain's CDR3 is CSAEGLAGGTGELFF. Written as DNA, the CDR3 is TGCAGCGCCGAGGGACTAGCGGGGGGAACCGGGGAGCTGTTTTTT.

The chain is built from TRBV28 and TRBJ2-2; D perhaps matches TRBD2 (6 bases). Trimming removed 6 bases from V and 6 bases from J, with 17 bases in between. The germline CDR1 and CDR2 sequences are MDHEN and SYDVKM. CDR3 size: 15 residues. The CDR3: CASSRGIGAAGELFF. CDR3 nucleotides: TGTGCCAGCAGCCGCGGGATAGGGGCGGCCGGGGAGCTGTTTTTT. Using reference TRBV28 and TRBJ2-2 for the parts outside the CDR3, the full variable domain is DVKVTQSSRYLVKRTGEKVFLECVQDMDHENMFWYRQDPGLGLRLIYFSYDVKMKEKGDIPEGYSVSREKKERFSLILESASTNQTSMYLCASSRGIGAAGELFFGEGSRLTVL.

This clonotype was counted many times. V and J are TRBV7-2 and TRBJ1-1; 7 bases are a match to TRBD1. Germline values: CDR1 SGHTA, CDR2 FQGNSA. The V and J ends lost 5 bases and 1 base, in that order; junction bases with no gene match: 7. CDR3 size: 15 residues. The CDR3 reads CASSITGTANTEAFF. The CDR3 nucleotides are TGTGCCAGCAGCATCACCGGGACAGCGAACACTGAAGCTTTCTTT. Full variable domain (missing parts from reference TRBV7-2 and TRBJ1-1): GAGVSQSPSNKVTEKGKDVELRCDPISGHTALYWYRQSLGQGLEFLIYFQGNSAPDKSGLPSDRFSAERTGGSVSTLTIQRTQQEDSAVYLCASSITGTANTEAFFGQGTRLTVV.

This clonotype was observed at least ten times. The chain recombines TRBV28 with TRBJ2-6; D call uncertain. V was pared by 7 bases and J by 4 bases, with 8 bases between. The CDR3 sequence is 13 residues long. Germline assignment: CDR1 MDHEN and CDR2 SYDVKM. The CDR3 sequence: CASITAGANVLTF. The DNA of the CDR3 is TGTGCCAGCATTACAGCCGGGGCCAACGTCCTGACTTTC.

This clonotype was counted only a few times. V and J are TRBV5-1 and TRBJ2-3; 9 bases align to TRBD1. This CDR3 contains 16 residues. Germline loops: CDR1 SGHRS, CDR2 YFSETQ. After removal of 4 bases from V and 6 bases from J, the junction contained 12 bases not matched to a gene. CDR3 amino acids: CASSVSGTGFSDTQYF. In nucleotides, the CDR3 is TGCGCCAGCAGCGTTTCCGGGACAGGGTTCTCTGATACGCAGTATTTT.

This clonotype showed up many times. This rearrangement joins TRBV7-6 to TRBJ2-7; D may be TRBD1 (6 bases). The CDR3 is made up of 14 amino acids. V lost 3 bases and J 2 bases, leaving 11 bases between the germline ends. The germline V gene encodes CDR1 SGHVS and CDR2 FNYEAQ. The CDR3 sequence is CASSFYQGTYEQYF. The CDR3 DNA reads TGTGCCAGCAGCTTTTATCAGGGGACCTACGAGCAGTACTTC.

This clonotype was seen a handful of times. The chain joins TRBV7-6 to TRBJ1-1; D gene uncertain. Germline assignment: CDR1 SGHVS and CDR2 FNYEAQ. The CDR3 is 13 residues long. With 7 bases removed from V and 0 bases from J, the gap between germline ends came to 9 bases. The CDR3 nucleotides are TGTGCCAGCACGGACGGGCTGAACACTGAAGCTTTCTTT. It specifies CASTDGLNTEAFF.

The table lists this clonotype with a few counts. The chain joins TRBV29-1 to TRBJ2-1, with 7 bases fitting TRBD2. V was pared by 3 bases and J by 9 bases, with 8 bases of the junction left unmatched. The CDR3 length is 13 residues. Germline lookup yields CDR1 SQVTM and CDR2 ANQGSEA. This CDR3 is CSVEASGGSEQFF. CDR3 DNA sequence: TGCAGCGTTGAGGCTAGCGGAGGGAGTGAGCAGTTCTTC.